Listed below are T cell receptor beta chains from one sample, sequenced in a study of T cell repertoires in ileal Crohn's disease. Sequenced by immunoSEQ multiplex PCR; TCRdb stores in-frame clones only, minus some. Of some 60,000 clones in the sample, around nine tenths are singletons; the top ten hold about 2%. The sequencing input was ileal tissue. The receptor set was obtained from an adult with Crohn's disease. Each CDR3 is given with its conserved first and last residue. The order of the fields is D gene, J gene, V gene, clone size, CDR3 protein, CDR3 DNA. The D gene is left open where the match is weak. Clone size is given for some rows only: seen once, a few or many times, or a class if the clone is expanded.

D: TRBD2; J: TRBJ2-3; V: TRBV5-1; size: NA; CDR3: CASSQGSGGTDTQYF; DNA: TGCGCCAGCAGCCAAGGTAGCGGGGGCACAGATACGCAGTATTTT
D: NA; J: TRBJ1-2; V: TRBV19; size: NA; CDR3: CASSMFAGNYGYTF; DNA: TGTGCCAGTAGTATGTTTGCGGGTAACTATGGCTACACCTTC
D: NA; J: TRBJ1-2; V: TRBV5-1; size: once; CDR3: CASSLDRPIYGYTF; DNA: TGCGCCAGCAGCTTGGACAGACCTATCTATGGCTACACCTTC
D: NA; J: TRBJ1-5; V: TRBV19; size: NA; CDR3: CASKAGSASNQPQHF; DNA: TGTGCCAGTAAGGCCGGTAGCGCCTCAAATCAGCCCCAGCATTTT
D: TRBD1; J: TRBJ1-5; V: TRBV15; size: NA; CDR3: CATSREARRRGKNQPQHF; DNA: TGTGCCACCAGCAGAGAAGCTCGACGCAGGGGGAAGAATCAGCCCCAGCATTTT
D: TRBD2; J: TRBJ2-3; V: TRBV25-1; size: NA; CDR3: CASSLGTGGFTDTQYF; DNA: TGTGCCAGCAGCCTAGGTACGGGGGGATTCACAGATACGCAGTATTTT
D: NA; J: TRBJ1-1; V: TRBV7-2; size: NA; CDR3: CASSLEGRGTEAFF; DNA: TGTGCCAGCAGCTTGGAAGGCCGGGGTACTGAAGCTTTCTTT
D: TRBD2; J: TRBJ2-1; V: TRBV7-9; size: NA; CDR3: CASSSTSPWSYNEQFF; DNA: TGTGCCAGCAGCTCGACTAGCCCATGGTCCTACAATGAGCAGTTCTTC
D: NA; J: TRBJ1-3; V: TRBV19; size: NA; CDR3: CASNRGMADSGNTIYF; DNA: TGTGCCAGTAATCGGGGTATGGCCGACTCTGGAAACACCATATATTTT
D: TRBD1; J: TRBJ1-2; V: TRBV5-1; size: NA; CDR3: CASSAGTGGVYGYTF; DNA: TGCGCCAGCAGCGCCGGGACAGGGGGCGTCTATGGCTACACCTTC
D: NA; J: TRBJ1-3; V: TRBV19; size: NA; CDR3: CDSSIPQGWAQWRNTIYF; DNA: TGTGACAGTAGTATTCCCCAGGGGTGGGCCCAGTGGAGAAACACCATATATTTT
D: NA; J: TRBJ1-2; V: TRBV28; size: NA; CDR3: CASSLGFYGYTF; DNA: TGTGCCAGCAGTTTAGGCTTCTATGGCTACACCTTC
D: NA; J: TRBJ1-5; V: TRBV7-2; size: NA; CDR3: CASSISNQPQHF; DNA: TGTGCCAGCAGCATAAGCAATCAGCCCCAGCATTTT
D: TRBD2; J: TRBJ2-7; V: TRBV14; size: NA; CDR3: CASSHLLAGSYEQYF; DNA: TGTGCCAGCAGCCACCTACTAGCGGGATCGTACGAACAGTACTTC
D: NA; J: TRBJ1-1; V: TRBV2; size: NA; CDR3: CASSVTGRGTEAFF; DNA: TGTGCCAGCAGTGTTACAGGCCGAGGCACTGAAGCTTTCTTT
D: TRBD1; J: TRBJ1-2; V: TRBV30; size: NA; CDR3: CAWSVRGQGADGYTF; DNA: TGTGCCTGGAGTGTACGAGGACAGGGGGCGGACGGCTACACCTTC
D: NA; J: TRBJ2-2; V: TRBV19; size: once; CDR3: CASTGSGPHTGELFF; DNA: TGTGCCAGTACGGGATCTGGGCCTCACACCGGGGAGCTGTTTTTT
D: NA; J: TRBJ1-1; V: TRBV30; size: NA; CDR3: CAWSYGRNTEAFF; DNA: TGTGCCTGGAGTTATGGGAGGAACACTGAAGCTTTCTTT
D: NA; J: TRBJ1-1; V: TRBV15; size: NA; CDR3: CATSLDSNTEAFF; DNA: TGTGCCACCAGCCTCGACAGCAACACTGAAGCTTTCTTT
D: TRBD1; J: TRBJ1-2; V: TRBV5-4; size: few; CDR3: CASSFQGAQGYTF; DNA: TGTGCCAGCAGCTTTCAGGGGGCCCAAGGCTACACCTTC
D: NA; J: TRBJ1-1; V: TRBV6-4; size: few; CDR3: CASSVGENTEAFF; DNA: TGTGCCAGCAGTGTAGGAGAGAACACTGAAGCTTTCTTT
D: NA; J: TRBJ1-1; V: TRBV18; size: once; CDR3: CASSLDSWADEAFF; DNA: TGTGCCAGCTCACTGGACAGTTGGGCCGATGAAGCTTTCTTT
D: NA; J: TRBJ1-2; V: TRBV4-2; size: NA; CDR3: CASSQDISRGANYGYTF; DNA: TGTGCCAGCAGCCAAGATATAAGCAGGGGCGCCAACTATGGCTACACCTTC
D: NA; J: TRBJ1-5; V: TRBV5-6; size: NA; CDR3: CASSRRKQKQGQPQHF; DNA: TGTGCCAGCAGCCGTCGAAAACAAAAACAGGGACAGCCCCAGCATTTT
D: NA; J: TRBJ1-2; V: TRBV28; size: NA; CDR3: CASSLDGGSDTGYTF; DNA: TGTGCCAGCAGTTTGGACGGGGGGAGCGATACTGGCTACACCTTC
D: NA; J: TRBJ1-1; V: TRBV9; size: NA; CDR3: CASSVGPQENTEAFF; DNA: TGTGCCAGCAGCGTAGGGCCCCAGGAGAACACTGAAGCTTTCTTT
D: TRBD1; J: TRBJ1-4; V: TRBV2; size: NA; CDR3: CASSRGQGGVRSEKLFF; DNA: TGTGCCAGCAGTCGCGGACAGGGAGGGGTCCGAAGTGAAAAACTGTTTTTT
D: NA; J: TRBJ2-5; V: TRBV7-6; size: NA; CDR3: CASSLALSSQETQYF; DNA: TGTGCCAGCAGCTTAGCGCTCAGTTCGCAAGAGACCCAGTACTTC
D: NA; J: TRBJ1-2; V: TRBV2; size: few; CDR3: CASDDDKYGYTF; DNA: TGTGCCAGCGACGATGACAAATATGGCTACACCTTC
D: TRBD1; J: TRBJ1-2; V: TRBV5-1; size: NA; CDR3: CASSAGTGGESYGYTF; DNA: TGCGCCAGCAGCGCGGGGACAGGGGGCGAATCCTATGGCTACACCTTC
D: TRBD1; J: TRBJ2-5; V: TRBV25-1; size: NA; CDR3: CASRTGTTQYF; DNA: TGTGCCAGCCGGACAGGAACGACCCAGTACTTC
D: TRBD1; J: TRBJ1-4; V: TRBV19; size: NA; CDR3: CASSHDRGRNEKLFF; DNA: TGTGCCAGTAGTCACGACAGGGGGCGAAATGAAAAACTGTTTTTT
D: NA; J: TRBJ1-5; V: TRBV6-1; size: NA; CDR3: CATTGVGGGQPQHF; DNA: TGTGCCACCACGGGAGTGGGTGGAGGTCAGCCCCAGCATTTT
D: TRBD1; J: TRBJ1-3; V: TRBV5-6; size: NA; CDR3: CASSSDRGGFGNTIYF; DNA: TGTGCCAGCAGCTCCGACAGGGGTGGCTTTGGAAACACCATATATTTT
D: NA; J: TRBJ2-2; V: TRBV7-9; size: NA; CDR3: CASSLAQGMNTGELFF; DNA: TGTGCCAGCAGCTTAGCGCAGGGGATGAACACCGGGGAGCTGTTTTTT
D: NA; J: TRBJ1-2; V: TRBV4-2; size: NA; CDR3: CASSQDRGEYYGYTF; DNA: TGTGCCAGCAGCCAAGATCGGGGGGAATACTATGGCTACACCTTC
D: TRBD2; J: TRBJ2-3; V: TRBV5-4; size: NA; CDR3: CASSLAGGVVDTQYF; DNA: TGTGCCAGCAGCTTGGCGGGGGGTGTGGTAGATACGCAGTATTTT
D: NA; J: TRBJ1-5; V: TRBV6-1; size: NA; CDR3: CASSEETFRVGNQPQHF; DNA: TGTGCCAGCAGTGAAGAAACCTTTCGGGTCGGCAATCAGCCCCAGCATTTT
D: NA; J: TRBJ1-1; V: TRBV7-9; size: NA; CDR3: CASSLAADIPF; DNA: TGTGCCAGCAGCTTAGCCGCCGACATACCCTTT
D: TRBD1; J: TRBJ2-5; V: TRBV18; size: NA; CDR3: CASSPPGQGIGETQYF; DNA: TGTGCCAGCTCACCACCGGGACAGGGTATCGGGGAGACCCAGTACTTC
D: TRBD2; J: TRBJ2-7; V: TRBV2; size: NA; CDR3: CASSFGLVPYEQYF; DNA: TGTGCCAGCAGTTTCGGACTAGTCCCCTACGAGCAGTACTTC
D: NA; J: TRBJ1-4; V: TRBV7-8; size: NA; CDR3: CASSTLRTDRDRKLFF; DNA: TGTGCCAGCAGCACCCTACGGACTGATCGAGATCGCAAACTGTTTTTT
D: NA; J: TRBJ1-5; V: TRBV28; size: NA; CDR3: CASSFRTATNQPQHF; DNA: TGTGCCAGCAGTTTCAGGACAGCAACAAATCAGCCCCAGCATTTT
D: NA; J: TRBJ1-1; V: TRBV29-1; size: NA; CDR3: CSVDWGGTEAFF; DNA: TGCAGCGTTGATTGGGGGGGCACTGAAGCTTTCTTT
D: NA; J: TRBJ2-7; V: TRBV7-2; size: NA; CDR3: CASSLPGGGYEQYF; DNA: TGTGCCAGCAGCTTACCAGGGGGAGGTTACGAGCAGTACTTC
D: TRBD1; J: TRBJ2-1; V: TRBV18; size: NA; CDR3: CASSPGGQGVQQFF; DNA: TGTGCCAGCTCACCGGGCGGACAGGGGGTTCAGCAGTTCTTC